Listed below are T cell receptor beta chains from one sample, sequenced in a study of T-cell memory formation after mild COVID-19. TCRdb reanalysed the 5' RACE reads using MiXCR and keeps one entry per CDR3 protein. The sample has 250,000 to 300,000 distinct CDR3 sequences, around 16% seen once. Sequenced input: PBMCs or a T cell subset sorted from them (not recorded which). The receptors were sampled from a man aged 18 to 35 who had mild COVID-19 (a few samples of this study predate the infection). Cell type and time point are not known. Each CDR3 is given with its conserved first and last residue. D genes are given only for firm matches.

TRBV7-9	.	TRBJ2-7	CASTPASSYEQYF
TRBV12-3/TRBV12-4	.	TRBJ2-5	CASSPFQIGETQYF
TRBV7-2	.	TRBJ2-5	CASSRQGLLRETQYF
TRBV18	TRBD2	TRBJ2-5	CASSPPASSGGLEETQYF
TRBV29-1	.	TRBJ2-3	CSVEKQRTDTQYF
TRBV28	TRBD1	TRBJ1-5	CASSITGQGNQPQHF
TRBV6-5	.	TRBJ2-4	CASSYSSLLAKNIQYF
TRBV7-9	.	TRBJ1-6	CASSIRDPNSPLHF
TRBV10-3	TRBD1	TRBJ1-1	CATKTGGNTEAFF
TRBV5-1	TRBD2	TRBJ2-3	CASSLGLAGDFTDTQYF
TRBV7-6	.	TRBJ2-7	CAAGASGEQYF
TRBV7-2	.	TRBJ1-2	CASSLADGWYGCTF
TRBV4-2	.	TRBJ1-1	CASSQDSGTPEAFF
TRBV7-9	.	TRBJ1-6	CASSSTTGNPSPLHF
TRBV6-2/TRBV6-3	.	TRBJ1-5	CASSYRFPGAEDQPQHF
TRBV7-2	.	TRBJ2-5	CASSLGGVAGEETQYF
TRBV6-5	TRBD2	TRBJ2-1	CASSYSKTSGDYNEQFF
TRBV7-9	.	TRBJ1-2	CASSSSLQGNYGYTF
TRBV7-6	.	TRBJ1-1	CASSLDGRIEAFF